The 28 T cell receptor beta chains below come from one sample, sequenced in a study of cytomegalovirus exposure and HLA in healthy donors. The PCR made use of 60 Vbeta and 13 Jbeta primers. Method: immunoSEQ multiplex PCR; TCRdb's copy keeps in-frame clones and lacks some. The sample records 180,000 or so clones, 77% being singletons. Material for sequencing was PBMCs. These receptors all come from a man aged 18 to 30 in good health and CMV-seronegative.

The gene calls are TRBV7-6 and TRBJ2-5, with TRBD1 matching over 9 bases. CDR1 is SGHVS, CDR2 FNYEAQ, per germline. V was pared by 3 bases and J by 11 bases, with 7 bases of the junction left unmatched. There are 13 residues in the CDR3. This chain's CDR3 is CASSLTGGREQYF. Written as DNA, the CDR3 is TGTGCCAGCAGCTTGACAGGGGGACGGGAGCAGTACTTC.

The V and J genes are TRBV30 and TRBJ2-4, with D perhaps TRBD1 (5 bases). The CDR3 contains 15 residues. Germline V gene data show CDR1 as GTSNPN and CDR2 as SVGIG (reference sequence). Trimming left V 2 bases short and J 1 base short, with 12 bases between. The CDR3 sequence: CAWSSGFGAKNIQYF. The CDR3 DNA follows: TGTGCCTGGAGTTCAGGGTTTGGGGCCAAAAACATTCAGTACTTC.

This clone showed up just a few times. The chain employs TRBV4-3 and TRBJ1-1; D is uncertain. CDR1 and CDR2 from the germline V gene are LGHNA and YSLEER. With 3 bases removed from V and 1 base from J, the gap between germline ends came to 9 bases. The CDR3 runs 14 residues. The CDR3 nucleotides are TGCGCCAGCAGCCAGGCAGGTACGAACACTGAAGCTTTCTTT. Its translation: CASSQAGTNTEAFF.

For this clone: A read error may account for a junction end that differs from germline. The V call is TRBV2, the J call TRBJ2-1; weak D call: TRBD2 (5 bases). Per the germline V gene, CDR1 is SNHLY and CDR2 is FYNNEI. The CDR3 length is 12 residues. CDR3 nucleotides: TGTGCCAGCAGTGAAACGGGGTACCGGGCGATCTTC. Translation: CASSETGYRAIF.

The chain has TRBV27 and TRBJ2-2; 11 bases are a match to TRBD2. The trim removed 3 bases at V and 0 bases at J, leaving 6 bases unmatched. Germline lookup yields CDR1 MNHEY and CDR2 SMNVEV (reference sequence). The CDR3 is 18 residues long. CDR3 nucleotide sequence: TGTGCCAGCAGTTTTGCCGGGACTAGCGGTTCGAACACCGGGGAGCTGTTTTTT. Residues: CASSFAGTSGSNTGELFF.

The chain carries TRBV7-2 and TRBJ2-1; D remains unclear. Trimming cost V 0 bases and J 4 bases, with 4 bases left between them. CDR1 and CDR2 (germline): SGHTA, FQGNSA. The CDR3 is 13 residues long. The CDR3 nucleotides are TGTGCCAGCAGCTTAGCGTCATACAATGAGCAGTTCTTC. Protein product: CASSLASYNEQFF.

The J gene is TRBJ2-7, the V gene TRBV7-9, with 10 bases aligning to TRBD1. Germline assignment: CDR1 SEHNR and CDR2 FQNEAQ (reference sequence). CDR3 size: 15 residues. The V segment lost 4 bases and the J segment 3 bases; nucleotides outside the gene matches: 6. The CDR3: CASSSTTGGFYEQYF. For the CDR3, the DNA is TGTGCCAGCAGCTCCACGACAGGGGGCTTCTACGAGCAGTACTTC.

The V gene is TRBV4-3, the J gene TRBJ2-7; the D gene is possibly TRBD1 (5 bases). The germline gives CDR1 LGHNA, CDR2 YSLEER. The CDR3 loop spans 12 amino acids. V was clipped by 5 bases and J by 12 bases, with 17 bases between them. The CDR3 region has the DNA TGCGCCAGCAGCGAAGGGCAGCCCCAGGGGTACTTC. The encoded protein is CASSEGQPQGYF.

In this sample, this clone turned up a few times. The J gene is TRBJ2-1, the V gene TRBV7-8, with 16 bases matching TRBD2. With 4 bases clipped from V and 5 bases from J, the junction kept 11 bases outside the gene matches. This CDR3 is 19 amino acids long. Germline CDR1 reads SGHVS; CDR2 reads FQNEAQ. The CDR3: CASSSDPGLAGGPHNEQFF. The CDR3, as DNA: TGTGCCAGCAGCTCTGATCCGGGACTAGCGGGAGGGCCCCACAATGAGCAGTTCTTC.

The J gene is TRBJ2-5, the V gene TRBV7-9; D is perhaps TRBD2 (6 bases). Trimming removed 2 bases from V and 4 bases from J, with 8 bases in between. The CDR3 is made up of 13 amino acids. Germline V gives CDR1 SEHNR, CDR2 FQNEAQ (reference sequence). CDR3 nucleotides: TGTGCCAGCAGCTTAACGGGGGTAGAGACCCAGTACTTC. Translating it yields CASSLTGVETQYF.

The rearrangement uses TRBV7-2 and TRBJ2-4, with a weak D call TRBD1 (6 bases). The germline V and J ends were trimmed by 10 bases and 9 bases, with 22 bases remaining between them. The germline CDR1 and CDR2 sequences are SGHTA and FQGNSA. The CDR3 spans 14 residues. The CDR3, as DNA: TGTGCCACTTCACAGGGTTCGCAGGGGTCCATTCAGTACTTC. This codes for CATSQGSQGSIQYF. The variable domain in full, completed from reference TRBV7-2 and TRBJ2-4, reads GAGVSQSPSNKVTEKGKDVELRCDPISGHTALYWYRQSLGQGLEFLIYFQGNSAPDKSGLPSDRFSAERTGGSVSTLTIQRTQQEDSAVYLCATSQGSQGSIQYFGAGTRLSVL.

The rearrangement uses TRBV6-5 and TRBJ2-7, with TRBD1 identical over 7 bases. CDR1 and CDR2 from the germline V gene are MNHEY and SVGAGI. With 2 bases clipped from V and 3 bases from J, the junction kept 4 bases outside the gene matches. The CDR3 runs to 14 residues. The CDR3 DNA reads TGTGCCAGCAGTTACGGTACAGGGGACTACGAGCAGTACTTC. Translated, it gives CASSYGTGDYEQYF.

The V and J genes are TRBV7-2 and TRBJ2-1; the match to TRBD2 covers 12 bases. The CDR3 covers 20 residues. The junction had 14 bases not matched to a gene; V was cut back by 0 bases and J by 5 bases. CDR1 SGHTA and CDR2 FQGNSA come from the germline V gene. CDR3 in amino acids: CASSLAASGSSGRADNEQFF. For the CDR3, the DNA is TGTGCCAGCAGCTTAGCGGCTTCAGGGTCTAGCGGGAGGGCCGACAATGAGCAGTTCTTC.

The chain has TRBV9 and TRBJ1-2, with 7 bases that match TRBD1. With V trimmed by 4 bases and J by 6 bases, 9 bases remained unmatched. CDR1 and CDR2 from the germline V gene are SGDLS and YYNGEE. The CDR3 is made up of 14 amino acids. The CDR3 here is CASSPTPTGHGYTF. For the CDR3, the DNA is TGTGCCAGCAGCCCAACACCGACAGGGCATGGCTACACCTTC.

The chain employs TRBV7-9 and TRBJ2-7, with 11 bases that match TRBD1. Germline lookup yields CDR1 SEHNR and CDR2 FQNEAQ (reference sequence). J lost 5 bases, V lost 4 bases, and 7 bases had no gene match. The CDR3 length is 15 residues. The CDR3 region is CASSWGTGGKDEQYF. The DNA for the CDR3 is TGTGCCAGCAGCTGGGGGACAGGGGGGAAGGACGAGCAGTACTTC.

The chain's CDR3 is CASSNGQGLGETQYF. Written as DNA, the CDR3 is TGTGCCAGCAGCAACGGACAGGGGCTTGGGGAGACCCAGTACTTC. The rearrangement joins TRBV11-3 to TRBJ2-5, with 9 bases that match TRBD1. The CDR3 contains 15 residues. CDR1 is SGHNT, CDR2 YENEEA, per germline. The junction had 9 bases not matched to a gene; V was cut back by 5 bases and J by 5 bases.

CDR3 DNA: TGTGCCAGCAGCCGACAGGGGTATGGAAACACCATATATTTT. The encoded protein is CASSRQGYGNTIYF. V is TRBV7-9 and J is TRBJ1-3; 8 nucleotides match TRBD1. V lost 5 bases to trimming and J lost 3 bases; unmatched junction nucleotides: 3. This CDR3 spans 14 amino acids. Germline V gene sequence: CDR1 SEHNR, CDR2 FQNEAQ (reference sequence).

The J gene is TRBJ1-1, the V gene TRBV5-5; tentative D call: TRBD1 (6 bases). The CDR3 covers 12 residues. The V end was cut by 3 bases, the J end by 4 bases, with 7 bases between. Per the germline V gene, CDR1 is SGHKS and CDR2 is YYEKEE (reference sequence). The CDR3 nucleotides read TGTGCCAGCAGCTCCAGGGGCACTGAAGCTTTCTTT. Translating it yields CASSSRGTEAFF.

The CDR3 coding sequence is TGTGCCAGTAGTTCCTCCGCGGGGGGAAACACTGAAGCTTTCTTT. The encoded protein is CASSSSAGGNTEAFF. The chain links TRBV19 to TRBJ1-1, with a weak D call TRBD1 (5 bases). Trimming took off 5 bases at V and 2 bases at J, with 15 bases between the two ends. From germline, CDR1 is LNHDA and CDR2 SQIVND (reference sequence). The CDR3 is 15 residues long.

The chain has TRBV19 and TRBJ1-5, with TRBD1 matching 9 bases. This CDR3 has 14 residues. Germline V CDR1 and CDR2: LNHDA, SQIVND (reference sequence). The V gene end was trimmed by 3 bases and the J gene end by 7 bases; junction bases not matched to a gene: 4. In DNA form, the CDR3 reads TGTGCCAGTAGTATCCGGACAGGGGTCCAGCCCCAGCATTTT. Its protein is CASSIRTGVQPQHF. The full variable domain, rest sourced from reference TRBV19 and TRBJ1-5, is DGGITQSPKYLFRKEGQNVTLSCEQNLNHDAMYWYRQDPGQGLRLIYYSQIVNDFQKGDIAEGYSVSREKKESFPLTVTSAQKNPTAFYLCASSIRTGVQPQHFGDGTRLSIL.

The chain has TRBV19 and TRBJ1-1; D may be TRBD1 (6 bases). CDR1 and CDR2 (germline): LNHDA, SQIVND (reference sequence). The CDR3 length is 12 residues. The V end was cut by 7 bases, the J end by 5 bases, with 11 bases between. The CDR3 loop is CASTWGTTEAFF. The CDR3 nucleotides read TGTGCCAGTACCTGGGGGACAACTGAAGCTTTCTTT.

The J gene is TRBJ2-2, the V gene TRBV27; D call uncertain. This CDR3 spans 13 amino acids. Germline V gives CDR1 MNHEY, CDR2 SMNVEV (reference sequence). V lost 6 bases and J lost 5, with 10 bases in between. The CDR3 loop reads CASSIRWTGELFF. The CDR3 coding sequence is TGTGCCAGCAGCATACGGTGGACCGGGGAGCTGTTTTTT.

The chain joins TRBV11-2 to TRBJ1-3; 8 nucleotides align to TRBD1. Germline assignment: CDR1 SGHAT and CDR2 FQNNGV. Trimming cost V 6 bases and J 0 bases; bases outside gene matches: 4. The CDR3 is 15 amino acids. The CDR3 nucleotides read TGTGCCAGCAGTTACAGGGGGAACTCTGGAAACACCATATATTTT. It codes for CASSYRGNSGNTIYF.

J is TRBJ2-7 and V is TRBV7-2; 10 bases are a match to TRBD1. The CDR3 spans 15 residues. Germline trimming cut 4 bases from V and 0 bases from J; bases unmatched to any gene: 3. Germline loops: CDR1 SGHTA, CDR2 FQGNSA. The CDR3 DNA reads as TGTGCCAGCAGCTCAAGGACAGGGGGCTCCTACGAGCAGTACTTC. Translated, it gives CASSSRTGGSYEQYF. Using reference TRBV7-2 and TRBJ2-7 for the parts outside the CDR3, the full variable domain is GAGVSQSPSNKVTEKGKDVELRCDPISGHTALYWYRQSLGQGLEFLIYFQGNSAPDKSGLPSDRFSAERTGGSVSTLTIQRTQQEDSAVYLCASSSRTGGSYEQYFGPGTRLTVT.

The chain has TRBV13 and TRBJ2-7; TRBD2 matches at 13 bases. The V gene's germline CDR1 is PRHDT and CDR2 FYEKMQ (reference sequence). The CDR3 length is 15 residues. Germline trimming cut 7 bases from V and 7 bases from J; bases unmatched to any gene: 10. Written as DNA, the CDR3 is TGTGCCAGCAAGCTTAGTGGACTAGCGGGGGTGGAGCAGTACTTC. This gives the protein CASKLSGLAGVEQYF.

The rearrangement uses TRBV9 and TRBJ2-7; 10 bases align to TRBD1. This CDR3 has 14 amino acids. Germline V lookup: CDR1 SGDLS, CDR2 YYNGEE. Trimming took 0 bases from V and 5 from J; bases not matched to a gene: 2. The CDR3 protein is CASSVDGQGDEQYF. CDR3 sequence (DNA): TGTGCCAGCAGCGTAGATGGACAGGGGGACGAGCAGTACTTC.

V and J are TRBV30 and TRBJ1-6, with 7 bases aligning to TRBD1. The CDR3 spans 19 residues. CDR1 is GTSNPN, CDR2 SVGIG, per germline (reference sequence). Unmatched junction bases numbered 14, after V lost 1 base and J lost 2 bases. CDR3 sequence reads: CAWSAQRQGAMAYNSPLHF. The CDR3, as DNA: TGTGCCTGGAGTGCCCAGCGACAGGGTGCGATGGCCTATAATTCACCCCTCCACTTT.

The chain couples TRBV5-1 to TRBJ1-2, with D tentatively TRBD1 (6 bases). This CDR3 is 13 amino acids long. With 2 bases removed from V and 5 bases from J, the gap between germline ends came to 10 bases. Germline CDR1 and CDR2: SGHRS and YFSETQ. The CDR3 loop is CASSFEGDYGYTF. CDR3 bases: TGCGCCAGCAGCTTCGAGGGGGATTATGGCTACACCTTC.